This TCR beta chain stems from a study of persistence of HIV-infected CD4 T cells. The wider study: Isolated cells were CMV- and HIV-1 Gag-responding CD4+ T cells. General study results and limits: Within sorted populations, more oligoclonal TCRs accompanied more oligoclonal proviruses.

The immunoSEQ assay was version 4, run in survey mode. The data were produced by immunoSEQ multiplex PCR, yet TCRdb's version contains in-frame clones alone and is incomplete. The sample consists of tens of thousands of clones, around 76% of them appearing once. This clone appeared a few times. Antigen unknown. J lost 9 bases, V lost 6 bases, and 11 bases had no gene match. CDR3 length equals 15 residues. Germline CDR1 is LNHDA and CDR2 is SQIVND (reference sequence). The stimulus was lysate of CMV-infected fibroblasts, approximately 9.6 ug/mL. CD40L/CD69 double-negative CD45RO-high memory CD4+ T cells were collected. Inclusion required CMV-positive serology and CD4+ counts above 400 cells/uL. CD8+ T cells were removed from PBMCs prior to stimulation.

This sequence was found in an adult woman with HIV who was CMV-seropositive. The source was CD4+ T cells sorted from PBMCs after roughly 20-hour stimulation, collected from a patient who received antiretroviral therapy. This chain uses TRBV19 with TRBJ2-1; 10 bases map to TRBD2. This CDR3 is CASRSWSGGAREQFF. The CDR3 region has the DNA TGTGCCAGTAGATCATGGAGCGGGGGGGCCCGTGAGCAGTTCTTC.